Presented here are 18 T cell receptor beta chains from one specimen sequenced in a study of cytomegalovirus exposure and HLA in healthy donors. Sequencing used immunoSEQ multiplex PCR; TCRdb keeps in-frame clones, though not all of them. The sample records 65,000 to 80,000 clones, less than 95% being singletons. The sample comprised PBMCs. Source of these receptors: a woman aged 18-35 years in good health and CMV-seropositive.

This clone was seen just once. The gene calls are TRBV19 and TRBJ1-2; 9 bases are a match to TRBD1. V lost 4 bases to trimming and J lost 8 bases; unmatched junction nucleotides: 5. CDR3 length: 13 residues. Germline V CDR1 and CDR2: LNHDA, SQIVND (reference sequence). The CDR3 region has the DNA TGTGCCAGTAGTAAAGGACAGGGGAGCGGCTACACCTTC. Protein product: CASSKGQGSGYTF.

This clone was seen once. This chain connects TRBV11-3 to TRBJ2-6, with D maybe TRBD2 (6 bases). Trimming left V 6 bases short and J 0 bases short, with 18 bases between. Germline V CDR1 and CDR2: SGHNT, YENEEA. The CDR3 has 18 amino acids. In DNA form, the CDR3 reads TGTGCCAGCAGGATCGGGACTGACCCCTACTCTGGGGCCAACGTCCTGACTTTC. Its protein is CASRIGTDPYSGANVLTF.

This chain joins TRBV19 and TRBJ1-4; the match to TRBD1 covers 7 bases. Germline lookup yields CDR1 LNHDA and CDR2 SQIVND (reference sequence). V was clipped by 10 bases and J by 8 bases; unmatched bases: 4. The CDR3 runs to 11 residues. DNA of the CDR3: TGTGCCACCGAGACAGGGGAAAAACTGTTTTTT. It codes for CATETGEKLFF.

The chain recombines TRBV29-1 with TRBJ1-2; 9 bases align to TRBD1. V shed 6 bases, J shed 9 bases, and the junction held 8 bases outside the gene matches. CDR3 length: 12 residues. CDR1 is SQVTM, CDR2 ANQGSEA, per germline. The CDR3 here is CSVGQGFQSYTF. In DNA form, the CDR3 reads TGCAGCGTCGGACAGGGGTTCCAGAGCTACACCTTC.

The V call is TRBV7-2, the J call TRBJ1-6; 11 positions match TRBD1. Losses at the gene ends were 1 base for V and 17 bases for J; bases not matched to a gene: 7. Per the germline V gene, CDR1 is SGHTA and CDR2 is FQGNSA. The CDR3 consists of 14 residues. In nucleotides, the CDR3 is TGTGCCAGCAGCTTAGAGGACAGGGGGCCCATGTTCCACTTT. Amino acid sequence: CASSLEDRGPMFHF.

The gene calls are TRBV30 and TRBJ1-2, with 12 positions matching TRBD1. With V trimmed by 3 bases and J by 7 bases, 9 bases remained unmatched. The CDR3 is made up of 15 amino acids. Germline CDR1 and CDR2: GTSNPN and SVGIG (reference sequence). CDR3 loop: CAWSVPGQGAGGYTF. The CDR3 DNA reads as TGTGCCTGGAGCGTACCGGGACAGGGGGCAGGTGGCTACACCTTC.

This chain uses TRBV6-5 with TRBJ2-1, with 10 bases identical to TRBD1. Trimming at V came to 2 bases and at J to 10 bases, leaving 8 bases not matched to a gene. This CDR3 is built from 15 residues. The V gene's germline CDR1 is MNHEY and CDR2 SVGAGI. The CDR3 coding sequence is TGTGCCAGCAGTTACGGGGGGACAGGGGAAGGCGAGCAGTTCTTC. This gives the protein CASSYGGTGEGEQFF.

The rearrangement links TRBV30 to TRBJ2-7, with 8 bases identical to TRBD1. The CDR3 has 15 residues. Germline V gene sequence: CDR1 GTSNPN, CDR2 SVGIG (reference sequence). J was trimmed by 2 bases and V by 4 bases; bases with no gene match: 10. CDR3 coding DNA: TGTGCCTGGACTAGACAGGGGCTTCGAACCTACGAGCAGTACTTC. As protein: CAWTRQGLRTYEQYF.

This rearrangement joins TRBV7-6 to TRBJ2-5; D is perhaps TRBD2 (5 bases). Germline assignment: CDR1 SGHVS and CDR2 FNYEAQ. The CDR3 is 20 amino acids. Trimming stripped 1 base from V and 2 bases from J, with 26 bases between. The CDR3 is CASSLGGRRRLGRRQETQYF. The CDR3 bases are TGTGCCAGCAGCTTAGGTGGTCGAAGACGGCTCGGACGGAGGCAAGAGACCCAGTACTTC.

The V gene is TRBV4-1, the J gene TRBJ1-2; tentative D call: TRBD1 (6 bases). This CDR3 is built from 15 residues. Per the germline V gene, CDR1 is MGHRA and CDR2 is YSYEKL. The V gene lost 1 base and the J gene lost 2 bases, with 11 bases spanning the gap. CDR3 sequence: CASSQGWQGNYGYTF. The CDR3 region has the DNA TGCGCCAGCAGCCAAGGCTGGCAGGGGAACTATGGCTACACCTTC.

This clone was recorded only once. This chain joins TRBV5-8 and TRBJ2-2; a weak D match, TRBD1 (6 bases). In germline, CDR1 is SGHTS, CDR2 YDEGEE. With 4 bases removed from V and 6 bases from J, the gap between germline ends came to 19 bases. The CDR3 is 16 amino acids. In nucleotides, the CDR3 is TGTGCCAGCAGCCACCGATCAATCAGGGGAGCCGGGGAGCTGTTTTTT. Translation: CASSHRSIRGAGELFF.

This rearrangement joins TRBV7-2 to TRBJ2-1; 9 nucleotides line up with TRBD2. V gave up 5 bases and J gave up 10 bases; unmatched junction bases: 12. CDR1 is SGHTA, CDR2 FQGNSA, per germline. The CDR3 contains 15 residues. CDR3 nucleotide sequence: TGTGCCAGCAGCAGAAGACCAGGACTAGCGCCCGAGCAGTTCTTC. It yields the protein CASSRRPGLAPEQFF.

CDR3 loop: CASSPPRETGKGASGANVLTF. The CDR3 DNA is TGTGCCAGCTCACCACCGCGGGAGACGGGTAAGGGAGCTTCTGGGGCCAACGTCCTGACTTTC. The chain joins TRBV18 to TRBJ2-6; 7 bases fit TRBD2. From germline, CDR1 is KGHSH and CDR2 LQKENI. CDR3 size: 21 residues. V trimming: 0 bases; J trimming: 1 base; junction bases outside the gene matches: 15.

The chain is built from TRBV19 and TRBJ1-5; the D gene is possibly TRBD1 (6 bases). The CDR3 has 15 amino acids. V shed 0 bases and J shed 4 bases, with 10 bases lying between them. From germline, CDR1 is LNHDA and CDR2 SQIVND (reference sequence). The CDR3 region has the DNA TGTGCCAGTAGTATAGACATAGGACAGAATCAGCCCCAGCATTTT. Protein product: CASSIDIGQNQPQHF. The entire variable domain, with the rest obtained from reference TRBV19 and TRBJ1-5, is as follows: DGGITQSPKYLFRKEGQNVTLSCEQNLNHDAMYWYRQDPGQGLRLIYYSQIVNDFQKGDIAEGYSVSREKKESFPLTVTSAQKNPTAFYLCASSIDIGQNQPQHFGDGTRLSIL.

The rearrangement joins TRBV4-1 to TRBJ2-3; 13 bases match TRBD2. The J segment lost 2 bases and the V segment lost 0 bases, leaving 11 bases of the junction unmatched. Germline assignment: CDR1 MGHRA and CDR2 YSYEKL. This CDR3 has 20 amino acids. This CDR3 reads CASSQDPGTSGVSYTDTQYF. CDR3 in DNA: TGCGCCAGCAGCCAAGACCCGGGGACTAGCGGGGTTTCTTACACAGATACGCAGTATTTT.

This chain joins TRBV7-3 and TRBJ2-6, with D unclear. From germline, CDR1 is SGHTA and CDR2 FQGTGA. The CDR3 extends over 17 amino acids. With 5 bases removed from V and 0 bases from J, the gap between germline ends came to 14 bases. CDR3 amino acids: CASSPKARSSGANVLTF. The CDR3, as DNA: TGTGCCAGCAGCCCAAAAGCGCGCAGCTCTGGGGCCAACGTCCTGACTTTC.

This clone occurred once. This rearrangement joins TRBV30 to TRBJ1-5; the D is unclear. Germline loops: CDR1 GTSNPN, CDR2 SVGIG (reference sequence). CDR3 size: 14 residues. The germline V and J ends were trimmed by 3 bases and 0 bases, with 9 bases remaining between them. The CDR3 sequence: CAWSGGDSNQPQHF. The CDR3 DNA reads TGTGCCTGGAGCGGTGGAGATAGCAATCAGCCCCAGCATTTT.

The chain uses TRBV4-3 and TRBJ2-3; possible D gene TRBD1, 7 bases. CDR1 is LGHNA, CDR2 YSLEER, per germline. V was trimmed by 0 bases and J by 7 bases, leaving 14 bases between them. There are 15 residues in the CDR3. CDR3 protein: CASSQEGRGDYTQYF. The CDR3 DNA reads as TGCGCCAGCAGCCAAGAGGGCAGGGGGGACTATACGCAGTATTTT.